This note documents a single TCR beta chain sequence. Its antigen is undetermined. This sample was taken from a study of blood T cells in healthy people across ages. Turning to the study itself: When template switching was applied, about one barcoded beta molecule was captured per two T cells.

Combining a sample-barcoded 5' primer with a J-beta primer mix, a second PCR ran for roughly 7 to 11 cycles. Each CDR3 protein is one row after TCRdb ran MiXCR on the 5' RACE reads. The table shows under 2,000,000 distinct CDR3 sequences, with about 50% occurring only once. Points from the study as a whole: CMV status of donors was not determined, possibly confounding expanded clonotype changes.

In terms of origin and age, donors were healthy Caucasian individuals from Russia aged about 6 to 90. The source material was blood. The clonotype comes from a woman aged 40-49 years in good health.

CDR3 amino acids: CSAREGGLPVGYEQYF. The CDR3 DNA sequence: TGCAGTGCTAGAGAAGGGGGATTACCGGTGGGGTACGAGCAGTACTTC. The rearrangement uses TRBV20-1 and TRBJ2-7; D possibly corresponds to TRBD1 (6 bases). With 0 bases removed from V and 4 bases from J, the gap between germline ends came to 19 bases. Per the germline V gene, CDR1 is DFQATT and CDR2 is SNEGSKA (reference sequence). The CDR3 spans 16 residues.